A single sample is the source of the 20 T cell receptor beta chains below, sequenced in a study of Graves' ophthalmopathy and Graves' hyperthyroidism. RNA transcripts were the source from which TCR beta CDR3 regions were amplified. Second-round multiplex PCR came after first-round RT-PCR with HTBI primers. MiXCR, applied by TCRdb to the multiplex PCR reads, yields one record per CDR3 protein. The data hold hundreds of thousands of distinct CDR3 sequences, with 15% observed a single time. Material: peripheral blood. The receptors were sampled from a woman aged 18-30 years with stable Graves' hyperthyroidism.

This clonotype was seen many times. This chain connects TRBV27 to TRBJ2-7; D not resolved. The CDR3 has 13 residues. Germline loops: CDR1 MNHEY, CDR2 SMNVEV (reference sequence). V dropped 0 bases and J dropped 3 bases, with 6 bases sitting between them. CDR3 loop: CASSLSNHYEQYF. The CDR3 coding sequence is TGTGCCAGCAGTTTATCGAACCACTACGAGCAGTACTTC.

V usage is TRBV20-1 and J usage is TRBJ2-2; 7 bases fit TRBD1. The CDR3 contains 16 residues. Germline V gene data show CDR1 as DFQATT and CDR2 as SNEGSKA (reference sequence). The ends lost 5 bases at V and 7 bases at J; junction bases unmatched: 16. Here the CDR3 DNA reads TGCAGTGCTGCAAAATATGAGACAGGGCGATTCGGGGAGCTGTTTTTT. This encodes CSAAKYETGRFGELFF.

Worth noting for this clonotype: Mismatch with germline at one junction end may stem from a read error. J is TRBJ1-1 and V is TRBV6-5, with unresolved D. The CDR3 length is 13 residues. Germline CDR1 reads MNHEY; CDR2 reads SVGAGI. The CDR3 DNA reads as TGTACCAGCAGTCCCTCGACGAACACTGAAGCTTTCTTT. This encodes CTSSPSTNTEAFF.

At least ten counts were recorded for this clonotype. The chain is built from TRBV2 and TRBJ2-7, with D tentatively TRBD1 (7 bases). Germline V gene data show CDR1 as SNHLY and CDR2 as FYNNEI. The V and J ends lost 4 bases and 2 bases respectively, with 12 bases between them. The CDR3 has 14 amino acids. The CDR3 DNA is TGTGCCAGCAGTGCGGGACAGCGGGCCTACGAGCAGTACTTC. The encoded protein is CASSAGQRAYEQYF. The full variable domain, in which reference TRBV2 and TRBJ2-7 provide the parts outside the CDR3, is EPEVTQTPSHQVTQMGQEVILRCVPISNHLYFYWYRQILGQKVEFLVSFYNNEISEKSEIFDDQFSVERPDGSNFTLKIRSTKLEDSAMYFCASSAGQRAYEQYFGPGTRLTVT.

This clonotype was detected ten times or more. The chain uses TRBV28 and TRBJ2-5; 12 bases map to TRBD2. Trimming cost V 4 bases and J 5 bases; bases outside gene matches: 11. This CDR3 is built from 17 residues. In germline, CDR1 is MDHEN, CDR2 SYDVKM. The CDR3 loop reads CASSSALASGGAETQYF. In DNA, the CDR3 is TGTGCCAGCAGTTCAGCCTTGGCTAGCGGGGGGGCGGAGACCCAGTACTTC.

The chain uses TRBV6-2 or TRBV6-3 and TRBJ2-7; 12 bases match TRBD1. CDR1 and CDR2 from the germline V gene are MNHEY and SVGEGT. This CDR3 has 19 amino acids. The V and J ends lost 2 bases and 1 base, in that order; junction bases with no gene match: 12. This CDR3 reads CASSYRGTGGPPLSYEQYF. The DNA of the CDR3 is TGTGCCAGCAGTTACAGGGGGACAGGGGGCCCTCCTTTGTCCTACGAGCAGTACTTC.

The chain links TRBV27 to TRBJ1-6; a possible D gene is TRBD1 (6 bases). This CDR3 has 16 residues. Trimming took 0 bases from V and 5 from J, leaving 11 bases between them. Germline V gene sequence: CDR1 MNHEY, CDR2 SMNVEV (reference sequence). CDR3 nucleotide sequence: TGTGCCAGCAGTTTATCCGTTAGGGGGAATAATTCACCCCTCCACTTT. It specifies CASSLSVRGNNSPLHF.

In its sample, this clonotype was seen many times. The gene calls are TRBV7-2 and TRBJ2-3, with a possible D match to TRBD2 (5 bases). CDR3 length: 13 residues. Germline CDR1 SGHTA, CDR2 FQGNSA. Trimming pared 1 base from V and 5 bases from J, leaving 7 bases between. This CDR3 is CASSLGGIDTQYF. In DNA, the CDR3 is TGTGCCAGCAGCTTAGGAGGGATAGATACGCAGTATTTT.

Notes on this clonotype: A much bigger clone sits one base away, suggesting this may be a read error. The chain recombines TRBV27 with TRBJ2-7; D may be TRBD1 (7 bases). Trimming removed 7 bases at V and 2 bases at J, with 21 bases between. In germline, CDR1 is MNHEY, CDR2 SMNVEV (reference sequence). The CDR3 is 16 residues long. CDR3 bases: TGTGCCAGCAATGATAGGAGGGGGCCGGACCCCTACGAGCAGTACTTC. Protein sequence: CASNDRRGPDPYEQYF.

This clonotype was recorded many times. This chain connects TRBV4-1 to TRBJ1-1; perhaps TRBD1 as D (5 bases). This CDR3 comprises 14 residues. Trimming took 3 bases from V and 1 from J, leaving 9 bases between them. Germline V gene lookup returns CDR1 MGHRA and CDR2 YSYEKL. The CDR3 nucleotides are TGCGCCAGCAGCCAGCCTACAGGGAACACTGAAGCTTTCTTT. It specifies CASSQPTGNTEAFF.

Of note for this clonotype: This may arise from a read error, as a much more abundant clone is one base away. CDR3 nucleotide sequence: TGTGTCAGCAGTTCCAGCGGGGGGCACCGCATCCAACCACCCCTCCACTTT. It encodes CVSSSSGGHRIQPPLHF. The rearrangement links TRBV6-5 to TRBJ1-6; perhaps TRBD1 as D (6 bases). This CDR3 has 17 residues. Germline V gene lookup returns CDR1 MNHEY and CDR2 SVGAGI.

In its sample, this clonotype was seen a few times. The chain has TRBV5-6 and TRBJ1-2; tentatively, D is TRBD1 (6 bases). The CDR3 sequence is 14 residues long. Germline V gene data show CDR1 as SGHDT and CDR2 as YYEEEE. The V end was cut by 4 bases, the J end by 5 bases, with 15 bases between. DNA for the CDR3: TGTGCCAGCAGCCCCCCGGACAGCGAGTATGGCTACACCTTC. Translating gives CASSPPDSEYGYTF.

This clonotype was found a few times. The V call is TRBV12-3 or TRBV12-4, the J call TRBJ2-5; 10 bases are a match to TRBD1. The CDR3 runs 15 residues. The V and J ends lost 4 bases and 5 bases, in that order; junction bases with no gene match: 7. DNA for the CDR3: TGTGCCAGCAGTTCCGGACAGGGGGTTTGGGAGACCCAGTACTTC. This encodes CASSSGQGVWETQYF.

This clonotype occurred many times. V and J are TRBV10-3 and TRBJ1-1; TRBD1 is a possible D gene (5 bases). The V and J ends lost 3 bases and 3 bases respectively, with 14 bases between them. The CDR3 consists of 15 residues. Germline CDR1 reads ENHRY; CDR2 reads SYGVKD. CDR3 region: CAISEPQGEYTEAFF. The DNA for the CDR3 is TGTGCCATCAGTGAACCGCAGGGAGAGTACACTGAAGCTTTCTTT.

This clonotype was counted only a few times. The DNA for the CDR3 is TGTGCCATCAGTGTGAGGACAGTGCTAAAGAACACTGAAGCTTTCTTT. It specifies CAISVRTVLKNTEAFF. The chain carries TRBV10-3 and TRBJ1-1; the D gene is possibly TRBD1 (6 bases). The CDR3 is 16 amino acids. Germline V lookup: CDR1 ENHRY, CDR2 SYGVKD. V gave up 4 bases and J gave up 1 base, with 16 bases separating them.

DNA of the CDR3: TGCAGTGCTAGGGGGGGCGAGGGGTCGGTGGAAGCTTTCTTT. Protein sequence: CSARGGEGSVEAFF. V and J are TRBV20-1 and TRBJ1-1; TRBD1 might be the D (6 bases). This CDR3 contains 14 residues. Trimming left V 3 bases short and J 8 bases short, with 19 bases between. The germline CDR1 and CDR2 sequences are DFQATT and SNEGSKA (reference sequence).

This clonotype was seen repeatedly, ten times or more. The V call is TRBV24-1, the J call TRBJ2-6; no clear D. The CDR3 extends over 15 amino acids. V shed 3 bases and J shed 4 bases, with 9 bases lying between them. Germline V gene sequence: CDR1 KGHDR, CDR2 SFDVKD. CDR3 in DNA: TGTGCCACCAGTGATCGACAAACGGGGGCCAACGTCCTGACTTTC. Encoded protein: CATSDRQTGANVLTF.

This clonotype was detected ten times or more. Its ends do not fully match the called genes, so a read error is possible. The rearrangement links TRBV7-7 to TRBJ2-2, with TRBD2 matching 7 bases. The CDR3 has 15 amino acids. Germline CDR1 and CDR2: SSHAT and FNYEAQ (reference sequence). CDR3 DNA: TGTGCTAGCAGCCCTTATCGGGGGGACACCGGGGAGCTGTTTTTT. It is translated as CASSPYRGDTGELFF.

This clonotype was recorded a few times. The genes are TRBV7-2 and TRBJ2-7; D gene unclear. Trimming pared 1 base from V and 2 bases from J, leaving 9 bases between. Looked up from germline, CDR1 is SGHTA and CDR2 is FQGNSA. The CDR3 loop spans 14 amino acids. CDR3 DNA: TGTGCCAGCAGCTTAGAGGTGGGTCCCTACGAGCAGTACTTC. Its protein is CASSLEVGPYEQYF.

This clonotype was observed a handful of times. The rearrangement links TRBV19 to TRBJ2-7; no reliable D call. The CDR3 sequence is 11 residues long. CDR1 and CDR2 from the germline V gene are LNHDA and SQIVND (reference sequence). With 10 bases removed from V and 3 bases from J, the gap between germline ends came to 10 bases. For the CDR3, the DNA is TGTGCCACCACTGCCAACTACGAGCAGTACTTC. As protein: CATTANYEQYF. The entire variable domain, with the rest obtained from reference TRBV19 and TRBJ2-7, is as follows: DGGITQSPKYLFRKEGQNVTLSCEQNLNHDAMYWYRQDPGQGLRLIYYSQIVNDFQKGDIAEGYSVSREKKESFPLTVTSAQKNPTAFYLCATTANYEQYFGPGTRLTVT.